Below are 30 T cell receptor beta chains sequenced from a single sample in a study of type 1 and type 2 diabetes patients. The PCR template was genomic DNA. The TCR beta CDR3 region was amplified using 30 forward and 13 reverse primers. Via MiXCR, TCRdb re-called the multiplex PCR reads, giving one row per CDR3 protein. Here the sample spans around 300,000 distinct CDR3 sequences, around 47% being singletons. Sequencing input: peripheral blood mononuclear cells (PBMCs). All receptors come from a man younger than 30 with type 2 diabetes.

The chain has TRBV6-5 and TRBJ2-2, with D uncertain. The CDR3 has 12 residues. Germline loops: CDR1 MNHEY, CDR2 SVGAGI. V was shortened by 6 bases and J by 4 bases, with 6 bases between the two germline ends. CDR3 bases: TGTGCCAGCAGGCCCCTCACCGGGGAGCTGTTTTTT. This gives the protein CASRPLTGELFF.

As regards this clonotype: A much more abundant neighbour one base away suggests this may be a read error. V is TRBV2 and J is TRBJ2-5; D remains unclear. The CDR3 sequence is 11 residues long. The germline V gene has CDR1 SNHLY and CDR2 FYNNEI. CDR3 DNA: TGTGCCAGCAGTGAGGAAGAGACCCAGTGCTTC. Its protein product is CASSEEETQCF.

The rearrangement uses TRBV9 and TRBJ2-2; possibly TRBD1 for D (6 bases). Germline CDR1 reads SGDLS; CDR2 reads YYNGEE. V lost 0 bases to trimming and J lost 4 bases, with 10 bases between them. The CDR3 is 15 amino acids. The CDR3 protein is CASSVGTVVTGELFF. CDR3 sequence (DNA): TGTGCCAGCAGCGTAGGGACAGTGGTCACCGGGGAGCTGTTTTTT.

The rearrangement joins TRBV7-9 to TRBJ1-1; D gene uncertain. CDR3 length equals 12 residues. The germline CDR1 and CDR2 sequences are SEHNR and FQNEAQ (reference sequence). Deletions cut 2 bases from V and 8 bases from J, with 9 bases between. CDR3 coding DNA: TGTGCCAGCAGCTTAATAGGAAAAGAAGCTTTCTTT. This encodes CASSLIGKEAFF. Full variable domain (remainder filled in from reference TRBV7-9 and TRBJ1-1): DTGVSQNPRHKITKRGQNVTFRCDPISEHNRLYWYRQTLGQGPEFLTYFQNEAQLEKSRLLSDRFSAERPKGSFSTLEIQRTEQGDSAMYLCASSLIGKEAFFGQGTRLTVV.

The CDR3 DNA sequence: TGTGCCAGTAGTATAGGAGGTAGCGGGCCCTACGAGCAGTACTTC. It translates to CASSIGGSGPYEQYF. V and J are TRBV19 and TRBJ2-7, with 7 bases that match TRBD2. CDR3 length equals 15 residues. Germline values: CDR1 LNHDA, CDR2 SQIVND (reference sequence). The ends lost 1 base at V and 2 bases at J; junction bases unmatched: 5.

This clonotype was counted between two and nine times. CDR3 region: CASSVGLSTDTQYF. The DNA of the CDR3 is TGTGCCAGCAGTGTAGGGCTTAGCACAGATACGCAGTATTTT. The V and J genes are TRBV2 and TRBJ2-3, with D unresolved. CDR3 length: 14 residues. The germline V and J ends were trimmed by 4 bases and 0 bases, with 8 bases remaining between them. Germline values: CDR1 SNHLY, CDR2 FYNNEI.

V usage is TRBV20-1 and J usage is TRBJ1-1; D uncertain. Trimming left V 6 bases short and J 3 bases short, with 14 bases between. The CDR3 consists of 13 residues. The V gene's germline CDR1 is DFQATT and CDR2 SNEGSKA (reference sequence). The DNA for the CDR3 is TGCAGTGCCATCTATATGAGGGACACTGAAGCTTTCTTT. It is translated as CSAIYMRDTEAFF.

The V call is TRBV2, the J call TRBJ1-4, with D uncertain. This CDR3 has 13 amino acids. Per germline, CDR1 SNHLY and CDR2 FYNNEI. V was clipped by 6 bases and J by 3 bases, with 8 bases between them. The CDR3 DNA reads as TGTGCCAGCAGAACCGACCCTAATGAAAAACTGTTTTTT. Amino acid sequence: CASRTDPNEKLFF.

This clonotype was picked up a small number of times. The missing conserved phenylalanine or tryptophan at the end of this CDR3 makes a read error likely. The chain joins TRBV14 to TRBJ1-5; D is undetermined. Trimming cost V 0 bases and J 3 bases, with 12 bases left between them. The CDR3 has 16 residues. Germline CDR1 reads SGHDN; CDR2 reads FVKESK. CDR3 protein: CASSQDRMTFNQPQHL. CDR3 DNA sequence: TGTGCCAGCAGCCAAGATCGGATGACATTCAATCAGCCCCAGCATCTT.

The CDR3 DNA is TGTGCCAGCAGTACCCTAGGACTAGCGGGATCGGACGATGAGCAGTTCTTC. The encoded protein is CASSTLGLAGSDDEQFF. V and J are TRBV28 and TRBJ2-1; TRBD2 matches 12 bases. Germline V gene sequence: CDR1 MDHEN, CDR2 SYDVKM. The CDR3 contains 17 residues. V lost 5 bases, J lost 8 bases, and 13 bases stayed unmatched.

The V gene is TRBV19, the J gene TRBJ1-4; 9 nucleotides agree with TRBD1. Germline V gives CDR1 LNHDA, CDR2 SQIVND (reference sequence). This CDR3 spans 15 amino acids. Germline trimming cut 1 base from V and 5 bases from J; bases unmatched to any gene: 2. This CDR3 is CASSIATGGNEKLFF. CDR3 in DNA: TGTGCCAGTAGTATAGCGACAGGGGGGAATGAAAAACTGTTTTTT.

V gene TRBV20-1 combines with J gene TRBJ1-2; tentative D call: TRBD1 (6 bases). V shed 7 bases and J shed 5 bases, with 11 bases lying between them. The CDR3 covers 11 residues. The germline V gene has CDR1 DFQATT and CDR2 SNEGSKA (reference sequence). Written as DNA, the CDR3 is TGCAGTGTCAGGGGAGGATATGGCTACACCTTC. Protein product: CSVRGGYGYTF.

This clonotype was seen more than once but under ten times. V is TRBV7-8 and J is TRBJ2-7; no definite D call. Germline CDR1 reads SGHVS; CDR2 reads FQNEAQ. The V end was cut by 1 base, the J end by 4 bases, with 14 bases between. The CDR3 is 15 amino acids. This CDR3 is CASSLDAELRYEQYF. For the CDR3, the DNA is TGTGCCAGCAGCTTAGATGCGGAACTCAGGTACGAGCAGTACTTC.

This rearrangement joins TRBV6-2 or TRBV6-3 to TRBJ2-3; D gene ambiguous. Germline V gives CDR1 MNHEY, CDR2 SVGEGT. Deletions cut 5 bases from V and 0 bases from J, with 15 bases between. This CDR3 spans 16 amino acids. The CDR3 DNA sequence: TGTGCCAGCAGTAAAAGGGCACGCCAAAGCACAGATACGCAGTATTTT. Translating it yields CASSKRARQSTDTQYF.

Points on this clonotype: This may be a read error: a much more frequent sequence differs by one nucleotide. DNA for the CDR3: TGTACCAGCAGCTTAGTGGGGGAAGAGACCCAGTACTTC. Translation gives CTSSLVGEETQYF. The V call is TRBV7-8, the J call TRBJ2-5, with D perhaps given as TRBD1 or TRBD2 (5 bases each). This CDR3 region has 13 residues. The germline CDR1 and CDR2 sequences are SGHVS and FQNEAQ.

This chain links TRBV13 with TRBJ2-1; D is uncertain. The CDR3 is 10 amino acids. In germline, CDR1 is PRHDT, CDR2 FYEKMQ (reference sequence). Trimming stripped 8 bases from V and 3 bases from J, with 2 bases between. In DNA form, the CDR3 reads TGTGCCAGCGGCTACAATGAGCAGTTCTTC. Amino acid sequence: CASGYNEQFF.

The rearrangement links TRBV29-1 to TRBJ2-2; 10 bases line up with TRBD1. Germline trimming cut 4 bases from V and 2 bases from J; bases unmatched to any gene: 4. Germline CDR1 SQVTM, CDR2 ANQGSEA. CDR3 size: 15 residues. The CDR3 nucleotides are TGCAGCGTTGGTGGGACAGGGGCAAACACCGGGGAGCTGTTTTTT. Residues: CSVGGTGANTGELFF.

J is TRBJ1-1 and V is TRBV7-6, with D maybe TRBD1 (5 bases). Germline V gene sequence: CDR1 SGHVS, CDR2 FNYEAQ. CDR3 length: 19 residues. V was cut by 4 bases and J by 5 bases, with 29 bases left in between. The CDR3 here is CASSSLFGPASGQETEAFF. The CDR3 DNA reads TGTGCCAGCAGCTCTCTTTTTGGCCCAGCATCGGGGCAGGAGACTGAAGCTTTCTTT.

V usage is TRBV5-8 and J usage is TRBJ2-3; D might be TRBD1 (6 bases). From germline, CDR1 is SGHTS and CDR2 YDEGEE. V gave up 2 bases and J gave up 4 bases, with 11 bases separating them. The CDR3 is 14 amino acids. DNA for the CDR3: TGTGCCAGCAGCTTAGGGACATTTGCAGATACGCAGTATTTT. This codes for CASSLGTFADTQYF.

Details on this clonotype: Since a much larger clone is just one base distant, this may be a read error. The chain employs TRBV30 and TRBJ2-7, with a possible D match to TRBD1 (5 bases). CDR1 and CDR2 from the germline V gene are GTSNPN and SVGIG (reference sequence). The CDR3 totals 12 residues. CDR3 protein: CTWSTGPYEQYF. The CDR3 DNA reads as TGTACCTGGAGTACAGGACCCTACGAGCAGTACTTC.

J is TRBJ2-7 and V is TRBV4-1, with D possibly being TRBD2 (5 bases). The CDR3 is 15 residues long. V shed 2 bases and J shed 2 bases, with 13 bases lying between them. Per the germline V gene, CDR1 is MGHRA and CDR2 is YSYEKL. The CDR3 DNA reads as TGCGCCAGCAGCCAATTCTCGACGGGAACCTACGAGCAGTACTTC. Amino acids: CASSQFSTGTYEQYF.

This clonotype has just a few counts. The chain carries TRBV19 and TRBJ1-5; D gene uncertain. Germline V gene data show CDR1 as LNHDA and CDR2 as SQIVND (reference sequence). Trimming took off 3 bases at V and 3 bases at J, with 3 bases between the two ends. This CDR3 region has 12 residues. CDR3 region: CASSMANQPQHF. CDR3 bases: TGTGCCAGTAGTATGGCCAATCAGCCCCAGCATTTT.

V is TRBV19 and J is TRBJ1-3, with D uncertain. From germline, CDR1 is LNHDA and CDR2 SQIVND (reference sequence). Trimming cost V 5 bases and J 9 bases, with 11 bases left between them. The CDR3 sequence is 12 residues long. Here the CDR3 reads CASSRAYGTIYF. CDR3 nucleotide sequence: TGTGCCAGTAGTCGGGCTTACGGCACCATATATTTT.

This clonotype appeared a few times. The genes are TRBV24-1 and TRBJ2-2, with 10 bases fitting TRBD2. This CDR3 region has 18 residues. CDR1 is KGHDR, CDR2 SFDVKD, per germline. The V gene end was trimmed by 5 bases and the J gene end by 1 base; junction bases not matched to a gene: 9. The CDR3, as DNA: TGTGCCACCAGTGCTATAACTAGCGGGATAATGAACACCGGGGAGCTGTTTTTT. As protein: CATSAITSGIMNTGELFF.

This clonotype has more than one count but fewer than ten. The chain couples TRBV2 to TRBJ2-1; no definite D call. With 7 bases removed from V and 0 bases from J, the gap between germline ends came to 7 bases. CDR1 is SNHLY and CDR2 is FYNNEI in the germline V gene. The CDR3 extends over 13 amino acids. CDR3 sequence (DNA): TGTGCCAGCATGGGGAACTCCTACAATGAGCAGTTCTTC. Protein sequence: CASMGNSYNEQFF. The complete variable domain, with remaining parts taken from reference TRBV2 and TRBJ2-1, reads EPEVTQTPSHQVTQMGQEVILRCVPISNHLYFYWYRQILGQKVEFLVSFYNNEISEKSEIFDDQFSVERPDGSNFTLKIRSTKLEDSAMYFCASMGNSYNEQFFGPGTRLTVL.

This chain links TRBV18 with TRBJ1-4, with D perhaps matching TRBD1 (5 bases). This CDR3 region has 12 residues. CDR1 is KGHSH and CDR2 is LQKENI in the germline V gene. The germline V and J ends were trimmed by 3 bases and 10 bases, with 9 bases remaining between them. CDR3 DNA sequence: TGTGCCAGCTCACCTCCTGGGGGAAAACTGTTTTTT. Amino acids: CASSPPGGKLFF.

V gene TRBV7-3 combines with J gene TRBJ2-3; D is perhaps TRBD1 (6 bases). This CDR3 is built from 15 residues. In germline, CDR1 is SGHTA, CDR2 FQGTGA. V was shortened by 5 bases and J by 3 bases, with 15 bases between the two germline ends. For the CDR3, the DNA is TGTGCCAGCAGCGCCACAGGGTATGGGACAGATACGCAGTATTTT. This gives the protein CASSATGYGTDTQYF.

This clonotype has only a few counts. The chain recombines TRBV19 with TRBJ2-7; D is possibly TRBD1 (5 bases). Germline V lookup: CDR1 LNHDA, CDR2 SQIVND (reference sequence). Trimming left V 3 bases short and J 6 bases short, with 15 bases between. The CDR3 runs 14 residues. DNA for the CDR3: TGTGCCAGTAGTATCCGTCAGGGTGGGGTCGAGCAGTACTTC. As protein: CASSIRQGGVEQYF.

The V and J genes are TRBV11-2 and TRBJ2-6, with D uncertain. The ends were cut back, 6 bases at V and 4 bases at J, with 7 bases in the middle. This CDR3 is built from 13 residues. Germline-derived CDR1 and CDR2 are SGHAT and FQNNGV. Here the CDR3 DNA reads TGTGCCAGCAGTCGCTCCGGGGCCAACGTCCTGACTTTC. Protein: CASSRSGANVLTF. Drawing the rest from reference TRBV11-2 and TRBJ2-6, the complete variable domain is EAGVAQSPRYKIIEKRQSVAFWCNPISGHATLYWYQQILGQGPKLLIQFQNNGVVDDSQLPKDRFSAERLKGVDSTLKIQPAKLEDSAVYLCASSRSGANVLTFGAGSRLTVL.

The chain links TRBV19 to TRBJ1-4, with D possibly matching TRBD1 (5 bases). Germline CDR1 is LNHDA and CDR2 is SQIVND (reference sequence). V was cut by 3 bases and J by 7 bases, with 21 bases left in between. CDR3 length: 17 residues. CDR3 in DNA: TGTGCCAGTAGTATCGGGGGGTATGCATCGTTGCGTGAAAAACTGTTTTTT. Protein product: CASSIGGYASLREKLFF.